This T cell receptor beta chain was identified in a study of blood T cells in healthy people across ages. Study-level points and caveats: A roughly linear age-dependent decrease characterized TCR beta diversity per million T cells.

A second PCR of roughly 7 to 11 cycles used a sample-barcoded 5' primer and a J-beta primer mix. There were at least 2.5 million CDR3-containing paired-end reads obtained from each sample. TCRdb re-called the 5' RACE reads through MiXCR, storing one row per CDR3 protein. The data show about 1.5 million distinct CDR3 sequences, with about 42% seen just once and less than 5% held by the top ten. As for this clonotype: Its antigen is as yet unknown.

Samples each had at least 6 micrograms of total RNA extracted. The CDR3 is 13 residues long. J was trimmed by 1 base and V by 7 bases; bases with no gene match: 3. CDR1 is MGHDK and CDR2 is SYGVNS in the germline V gene. The chain is built from TRBV25-1 and TRBJ2-7; 8 bases agree with TRBD1. The source material was blood. The clonotype originates from a woman aged 18 to 35 in good health. The CDR3 spells CASMDRASYEQYF. CDR3 DNA: TGTGCCAGCATGGACAGGGCGTCCTACGAGCAGTACTTC.